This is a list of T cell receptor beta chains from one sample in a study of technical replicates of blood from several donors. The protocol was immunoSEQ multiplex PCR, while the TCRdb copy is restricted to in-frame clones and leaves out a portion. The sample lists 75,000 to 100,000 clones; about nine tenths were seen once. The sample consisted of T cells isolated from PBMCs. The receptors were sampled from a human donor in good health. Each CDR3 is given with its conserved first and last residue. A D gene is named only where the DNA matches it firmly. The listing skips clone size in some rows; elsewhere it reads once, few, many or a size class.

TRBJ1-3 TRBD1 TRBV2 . CAKQGENTIYF TGTGCCAAGCAGGGGGAAAACACCATATATTTT
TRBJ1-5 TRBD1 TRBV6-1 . CASKGTGGSNQPQHF TGTGCCAGCAAGGGGACAGGGGGATCCAATCAGCCCCAGCATTTT
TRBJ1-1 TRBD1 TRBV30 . CAWSGGQGMDTEAFF TGTGCCTGGAGTGGGGGACAGGGAATGGACACTGAAGCTTTCTTT
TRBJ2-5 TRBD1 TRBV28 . CASSSTGGQETQYF TGTGCCAGCAGTTCGACAGGGGGGCAAGAGACCCAGTACTTC
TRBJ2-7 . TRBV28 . CASNGTPAYEQYF TGTGCCAGCAACGGGACTCCTGCGTACGAGCAGTACTTC
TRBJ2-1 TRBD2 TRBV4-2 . CASSQEGGGLGSDEQFF TGTGCCAGCAGCCAAGAAGGGGGGGGACTAGGGTCAGATGAGCAGTTCTTC
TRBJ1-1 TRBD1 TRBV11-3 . CASSPLGQGYTEAFF TGTGCCAGCAGCCCGCTCGGACAGGGCTACACTGAAGCTTTCTTT
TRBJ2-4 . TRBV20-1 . CSAIRLGGQYF TGCAGTGCTATACGGTTGGGGGGTCAGTACTTC
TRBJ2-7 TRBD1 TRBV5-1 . CASSLRQGADPYEQYF TGCGCCAGCAGCTTAAGACAGGGGGCTGATCCTTACGAGCAGTACTTC
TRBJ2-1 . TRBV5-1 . CASSLLASEYNEQFF TGCGCCAGCAGCTTGTTGGCTAGCGAGTACAATGAGCAGTTCTTC
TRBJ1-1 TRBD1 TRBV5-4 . CASRPRQGWNEAFF TGTGCCAGCAGACCCCGACAGGGGTGGAATGAAGCTTTCTTT
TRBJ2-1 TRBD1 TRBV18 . CASSPTGGNEQFF TGTGCCAGCTCACCAACAGGGGGCAATGAGCAGTTCTTC
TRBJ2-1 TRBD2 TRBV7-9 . CASSLVGVQRENYNEQFF TGTGCCAGCAGCCTCGTGGGGGTTCAGCGGGAGAATTACAATGAGCAGTTCTTC
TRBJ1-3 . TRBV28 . CASRLPGGSGNTIYF TGTGCCAGCAGGCTGCCGGGCGGGTCTGGAAACACCATATATTTT
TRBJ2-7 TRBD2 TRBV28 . CASSRPPTSGSYEQYF TGTGCCAGCAGTCGACCCCCGACTAGCGGCTCCTACGAGCAGTACTTC
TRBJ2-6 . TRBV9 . CASSVVRSGANVLTF TGTGCCAGCAGCGTAGTGCGGTCTGGGGCCAACGTCCTGACTTTC
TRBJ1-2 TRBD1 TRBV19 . CASSTHSGTGKGYGYTF TGTGCCAGTAGTACGCACTCCGGGACAGGGAAAGGTTATGGCTACACCTTC
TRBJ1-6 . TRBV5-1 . CASSLYEFRSPLHF TGCGCCAGCAGCTTATACGAGTTTCGTTCACCCCTCCACTTT
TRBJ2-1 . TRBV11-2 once CASSRTRLNEQFF TGTGCCAGCAGTCGAACTAGGCTCAATGAGCAGTTCTTC
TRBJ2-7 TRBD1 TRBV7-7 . CASSSRDRGHYEQYF TGTGCCAGCAGCTCCCGGGACAGGGGACACTACGAGCAGTACTTC